This TCR beta chain emerged from a study of cytomegalovirus exposure and HLA in healthy donors. PCR was performed using 60 Vbeta and 13 Jbeta primers. TCRdb keeps only in-frame clones here, not all; method: immunoSEQ multiplex PCR. The sample carries about 130,000 clones, around four fifths recorded once. Looked up from germline, CDR1 is MNHEY and CDR2 is SVGAGI. With 1 base clipped from V and 4 bases from J, the junction kept 5 bases outside the gene matches. The CDR3 contains 16 residues. Whole-study results and caveats: With DRB1 most and HLA-C fewest, TCR association rates differed between HLA loci in a later analysis.

A note on this clone: What it binds is not known.

Sequenced: PBMCs. The TCR comes from a boy aged 2-15 years in good health and CMV-seronegative. This chain links TRBV6-5 with TRBJ1-5, with 9 positions matching TRBD1. CDR3 in DNA: TGTGCCAGCAGTTACTATGGGACAGGGAGAAATCAGCCCCAGCATTTT. Amino acid sequence: CASSYYGTGRNQPQHF.